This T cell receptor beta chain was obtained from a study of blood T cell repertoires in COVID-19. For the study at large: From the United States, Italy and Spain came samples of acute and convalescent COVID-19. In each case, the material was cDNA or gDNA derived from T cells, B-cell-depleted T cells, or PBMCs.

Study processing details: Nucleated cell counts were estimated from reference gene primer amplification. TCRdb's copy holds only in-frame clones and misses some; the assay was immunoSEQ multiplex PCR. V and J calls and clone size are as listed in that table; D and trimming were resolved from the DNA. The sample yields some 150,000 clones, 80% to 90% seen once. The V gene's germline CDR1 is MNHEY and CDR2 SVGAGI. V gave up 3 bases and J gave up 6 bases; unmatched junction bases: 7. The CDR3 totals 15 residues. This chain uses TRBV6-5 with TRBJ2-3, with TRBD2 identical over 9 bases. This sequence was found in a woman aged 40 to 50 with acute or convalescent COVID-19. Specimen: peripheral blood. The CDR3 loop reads CASSYERGDGDTQYF. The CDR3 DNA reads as TGTGCCAGCAGTTATGAGCGGGGGGACGGGGATACGCAGTATTTT.